Described below is a single TCR beta chain sequence and its context. The table came from immunoSEQ multiplex PCR; TCRdb's copy has only in-frame clones and leaves some out. In the table there are 70,000 to 80,000 clones, roughly 97% of which are singletons. This sample is part of a study of technical replicates of blood from a handful of donors. CDR1 MNHEY and CDR2 SVGAGI come from the germline V gene. The V end was cut by 8 bases, the J end by 6 bases, with 13 bases between. The CDR3 length is 12 residues. The sample was T cells isolated from PBMCs. This chain joins TRBV6-5 and TRBJ2-5, with a possible D match to TRBD2 (6 bases). The origin of this receptor is a human donor in good health. The CDR3 coding sequence is TGTGCCAGCGCTTCTGGCGGGAAGACCCAGTACTTC. Translating gives CASASGGKTQYF.